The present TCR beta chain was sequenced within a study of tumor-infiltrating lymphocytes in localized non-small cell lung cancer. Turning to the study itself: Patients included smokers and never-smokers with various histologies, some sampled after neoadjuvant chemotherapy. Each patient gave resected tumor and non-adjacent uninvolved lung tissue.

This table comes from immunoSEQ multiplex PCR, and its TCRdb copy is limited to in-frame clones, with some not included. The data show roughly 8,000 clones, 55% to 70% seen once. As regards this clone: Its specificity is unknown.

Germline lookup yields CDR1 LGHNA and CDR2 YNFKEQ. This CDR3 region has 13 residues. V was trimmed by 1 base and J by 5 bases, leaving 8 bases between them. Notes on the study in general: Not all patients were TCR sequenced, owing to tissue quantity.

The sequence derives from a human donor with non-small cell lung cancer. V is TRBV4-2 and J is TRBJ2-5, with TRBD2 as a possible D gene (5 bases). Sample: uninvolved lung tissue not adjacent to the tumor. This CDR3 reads CASSQGRTETQYF. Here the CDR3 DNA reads TGTGCCAGCAGCCAAGGTCGGACTGAGACCCAGTACTTC.